This T cell receptor (beta chain) was recorded in a study of OX40 agonist ivuxolimab in advanced cancers. Study at large: Partial responses were recorded for three patients, including one with hepatocellular carcinoma and two with cutaneous melanoma.

Broader study findings: CD4+ and CD8+ blood T cells expanded clonally by week 6 at 0.1 to 3.0 mg/kg. The authors also found low normalized T-cell clonal expansion in some nonresponders.

This table comes from immunoSEQ multiplex PCR, and its TCRdb copy is limited to in-frame clones, with some not included. The sample holds approximately 59,000 clones; 80% to 90% are singletons and the top ten take around 0.71%. Comments on this clone: Its cognate antigen is unknown.

Germline CDR1 is SGHRS and CDR2 is YFSETQ. J gave up 4 bases and V 3 bases, and 6 bases lay outside the gene matches. The CDR3 is 16 residues long. The J gene is TRBJ2-7, the V gene TRBV5-1; 14 bases match TRBD2. This TCR was recovered from an adult with an advanced solid tumor such as melanoma, head and neck, liver or kidney cancer. The sequences come from CD4+ or CD8+ T cells sorted from blood, collected in a trial of the OX40 agonist ivuxolimab. The DNA of the CDR3 is TGCGCCAGCAGCTCACCCAGGACTAGCGGGGGGTACGAGCAGTACTTC. This sequence encodes CASSSPRTSGGYEQYF.